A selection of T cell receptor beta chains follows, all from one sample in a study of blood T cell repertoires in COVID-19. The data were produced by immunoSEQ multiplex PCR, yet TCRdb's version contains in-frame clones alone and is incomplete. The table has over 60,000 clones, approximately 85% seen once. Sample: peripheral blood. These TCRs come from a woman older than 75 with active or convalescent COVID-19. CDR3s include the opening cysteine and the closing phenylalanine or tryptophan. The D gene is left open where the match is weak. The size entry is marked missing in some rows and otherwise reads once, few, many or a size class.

CASSSGLAGYEQFF TGTGCCAGCAGCTCCGGACTAGCGGGGTATGAGCAGTTCTTC . TRBJ2-1 TRBD2 TRBV5-5
CASSPLRGMAGYTF TGTGCCAGCAGTCCCCTCCGGGGTATGGCTGGCTACACCTTC few TRBJ1-2 . TRBV2
CASSPPHLRGGAETQYF TGTGCCAGCTCACCACCCCACTTGCGGGGGGGGGCAGAGACCCAGTACTTC . TRBJ2-5 TRBD2 TRBV18
CASSITLADLYNEQFF TGTGCCAGCAGCATAACTTTAGCGGACCTCTACAATGAGCAGTTCTTC . TRBJ2-1 . TRBV7-9
CASSSRQVTGELFF TGCGCCAGCAGCAGCAGACAGGTTACCGGGGAGCTGTTTTTT . TRBJ2-2 . TRBV5-1
CATQQGAAGNTIYF TGTGCCACCCAACAGGGCGCAGCTGGAAACACCATATATTTT . TRBJ1-3 . TRBV19
CASSIRVMAEAFF TGTGCCAGTAGTATCCGGGTTATGGCTGAAGCTTTCTTT . TRBJ1-1 . TRBV19
CASSDRQGLHYEQYF TGTGCCAGTAGTGATCGACAGGGTTTACACTACGAGCAGTACTTC . TRBJ2-7 TRBD1 TRBV19
CASSLRGQGASGANVLTF TGCGCCAGCAGCCTCCGCGGACAGGGAGCCTCTGGGGCCAACGTCCTGACTTTC once TRBJ2-6 TRBD1 TRBV5-1
CASSPGERGYNYGYTF TGCGCCAGCAGCCCTGGCGAGCGGGGTTACAACTATGGCTACACCTTC . TRBJ1-2 . TRBV4-1
CASSLGQGIQPQHF TGCGCCAGCAGCCTTGGTCAGGGAATACAGCCCCAGCATTTT . TRBJ1-5 . TRBV4-3
CASSYSSVATNEKLFF TGTGCCAGCAGTTACTCGAGTGTGGCAACTAATGAAAAACTGTTTTTT . TRBJ1-4 . TRBV6-5
CASSESIVHEYGEEKLFF TGCGCCAGCAGTGAGTCGATCGTCCACGAATACGGGGAGGAAAAACTGTTTTTT . TRBJ1-4 . TRBV10-1
CASSEAVRLAGSDF TGTGCCAGCAGTGAAGCGGTAAGACTAGCGGGGTCGGACTTC . TRBJ2-7 TRBD2 TRBV2
CASSEEIGGADTQYF TGTGCCAGCAGTGAAGAGATCGGGGGGGCCGATACGCAGTATTTT . TRBJ2-3 TRBD2 TRBV6-1
CASSPHGQSYEQYF TGTGCCAGCAGCCCGCACGGACAGTCCTACGAGCAGTACTTC . TRBJ2-7 . TRBV7-2
CASSEGGANTDTQYF TGCGCCAGCAGTGAGGGGGGGGCCAACACAGATACGCAGTATTTT once TRBJ2-3 . TRBV10-1
CASSTGTGDSYEQYF TGTGCCAGCAGTACTGGGACAGGCGACTCCTACGAGCAGTACTTC . TRBJ2-7 TRBD1 TRBV6-5
CSVARNGGYTF TGCAGCGTTGCCAGGAATGGTGGCTACACCTTC . TRBJ1-2 . TRBV29-1
CASSYEGSGYTF TGTGCCAGCAGTTATGAAGGGAGCGGCTACACCTTC . TRBJ1-2 . TRBV6-5
CASSPTSGGRGELFF TGTGCCAGCAGCCCGACTAGCGGGGGCCGCGGGGAGCTGTTTTTT . TRBJ2-2 TRBD2 TRBV11-3
CASSMGWRGPNIEAFF TGTGCCAGCAGCATGGGATGGAGGGGCCCGAACATTGAAGCTTTCTTT . TRBJ1-1 . TRBV7-2
CASSQVTGPGTQYF TGTGCCAGCAGTCAAGTCACAGGTCCTGGTACGCAGTATTTT once TRBJ2-3 . TRBV6-4
CASSRVEVETQYF TGTGCCAGCTCACGTGTCGAGGTAGAGACCCAGTACTTC few TRBJ2-5 . TRBV18
CASNLQGDAEAFF TGTGCCAGTAACCTTCAGGGGGACGCTGAAGCTTTCTTT . TRBJ1-1 TRBD1 TRBV19
CAWRTPGDIQYF TGTGCCTGGAGGACACCTGGTGACATTCAGTACTTC . TRBJ2-4 . TRBV30
CASSPRAFYGYTF TGTGCCAGTAGCCCGCGTGCGTTCTATGGCTACACCTTC . TRBJ1-2 . TRBV19
CARGKGAHYNEQFF TGTGCCAGAGGGAAGGGGGCACACTACAATGAGCAGTTCTTC . TRBJ2-1 TRBD1 TRBV5-3
CASGSPGRGGLEQFF TGTGCTAGTGGTTCCCCTGGGCGGGGGGGCCTTGAGCAGTTCTTC . TRBJ2-1 TRBD2 TRBV12-5
CASSYPGSGNTIYF TGTGCCAGCAGTTACCCCGGGTCTGGAAACACCATATATTTT . TRBJ1-3 . TRBV6-5
CASSVTGGIGNTIYF TGTGCCAGTAGTGTCACAGGGGGCATCGGAAACACCATATATTTT . TRBJ1-3 TRBD1 TRBV19
CASSPPGGKGYTF TGTGCCAGCAGCCCTCCAGGGGGCAAAGGCTACACCTTC . TRBJ1-2 TRBD1 TRBV6-6
CASSLKYGTNSMGGELFF TGTGCCAGCAGCTTAAAGTACGGGACTAACAGCATGGGCGGGGAGCTGTTTTTT . TRBJ2-2 TRBD2 TRBV7-2
CASSDVAGPPSHEQFF TGTGCCAGCTCGGACGTAGCGGGGCCACCCTCCCATGAGCAGTTCTTC few TRBJ2-1 TRBD2 TRBV18
CASSTTSGGAFLETQYF TGCGCCAGCAGCACGACTAGCGGGGGGGCCTTTTTGGAGACCCAGTACTTC . TRBJ2-5 TRBD2 TRBV5-1
CASSPKRQGRGNEQFF TGCGCCAGCAGCCCAAAGAGACAGGGCAGGGGCAATGAGCAGTTCTTC . TRBJ2-1 TRBD1 TRBV5-1
CASSISAGPQQYF TGTGCCAGCAGTATCAGTGCGGGTCCTCAGCAGTACTTC . TRBJ2-7 . TRBV28
CASSHLGAKKETQYF TGTGCCAGCAGCCATCTTGGAGCCAAAAAAGAGACCCAGTACTTC . TRBJ2-5 . TRBV14
CASSLYGAGYGYTF TGTGCCAGCAGCTTATATGGGGCAGGCTATGGCTACACCTTC . TRBJ1-2 . TRBV7-2
CASSRSGAGDGETQYF TGCGCCAGCAGCCGTTCGGGGGCGGGGGATGGGGAGACCCAGTACTTC . TRBJ2-5 . TRBV4-3
CASSQDPAGQETQYF TGCGCCAGCAGCCAAGATCCTGCGGGACAAGAGACCCAGTACTTC . TRBJ2-5 . TRBV4-1
CASSPGEGQPQHF TGTGCCAGCTCCCCAGGGGAAGGTCAGCCCCAGCATTTT once TRBJ1-5 . TRBV7-8
CASSPAGGMIGELFF TGTGCCAGCAGCCCGGCGGGGGGGATGATCGGGGAGCTGTTTTTT . TRBJ2-2 TRBD2 TRBV7-8
CASSYDLDWRDQPQHF TGTGCCAGCAGTTACGATTTGGATTGGAGGGATCAGCCCCAGCATTTT . TRBJ1-5 . TRBV6-2/TRBV6-3
CASSREPGGEPQHF TGTGCCAGCAGCCGGGAACCCGGGGGGGAGCCCCAGCATTTT once TRBJ1-5 . TRBV7-2